A single sample is the source of the 22 T cell receptor beta chains below, sequenced in a study of OX40 agonist ivuxolimab in advanced cancers. The data were produced by immunoSEQ multiplex PCR, yet TCRdb's version contains in-frame clones alone and is incomplete. The profile covers 50,000 to 70,000 clones, with around 84% appearing a single time and over 2.5% taken by the ten largest. The input for sequencing was CD4+ or CD8+ T cells sorted from blood, taken in a trial of the OX40 agonist ivuxolimab. Receptors originate from an adult with an advanced solid tumor such as melanoma, head and neck, liver or kidney cancer.

The gene calls are TRBV5-1 and TRBJ2-5; TRBD2 agrees at 11 bases. The J segment lost 3 bases and the V segment lost 3 bases, leaving 4 bases of the junction unmatched. The CDR3 totals 15 residues. CDR1 and CDR2 (germline): SGHRS, YFSETQ. The CDR3: CASSSSGRIEETQYF. The CDR3 nucleotides read TGCGCCAGCAGCTCTAGCGGGAGGATCGAAGAGACCCAGTACTTC.

This chain links TRBV30 with TRBJ2-5, with a tentative D call TRBD2 (7 bases). The length of the CDR3 is 16 residues. Germline V lookup: CDR1 GTSNPN, CDR2 SVGIG (reference sequence). Trimming shortened V by 2 bases and J by 1 base, and 17 bases separated the two germline ends. CDR3 loop: CAWSWGLADFQETQYF. CDR3 nucleotide sequence: TGTGCCTGGAGTTGGGGGCTAGCGGACTTCCAAGAGACCCAGTACTTC.

This sequence joins TRBV27 and TRBJ1-2, with D uncertain. CDR3 size: 13 residues. Trimming shortened V by 5 bases and J by 2 bases, and 9 bases separated the two germline ends. Per germline, CDR1 MNHEY and CDR2 SMNVEV (reference sequence). This CDR3 reads CASSLRTNYGYTF. The CDR3 coding sequence is TGTGCCAGCAGTCTCAGAACGAACTATGGCTACACCTTC.

The chain couples TRBV19 to TRBJ2-1, with D possibly matching TRBD2 (7 bases). The CDR3 extends over 13 amino acids. Germline CDR1 is LNHDA and CDR2 is SQIVND (reference sequence). V lost 7 bases to trimming and J lost 9 bases, with 16 bases between them. The CDR3 bases are TGTGCCAGTACCGAGGGGGGGGCCGGTGAGCAGTTCTTC. This sequence encodes CASTEGGAGEQFF.

This clone appeared once. The V and J genes are TRBV6-5 and TRBJ2-5, with 8 bases that match TRBD2. The germline V gene has CDR1 MNHEY and CDR2 SVGAGI. The CDR3 has 15 residues. V trimming: 2 bases; J trimming: 3 bases; junction bases outside the gene matches: 5. The CDR3 region is CASSYTRGGEETQYF. As DNA, the CDR3 is TGTGCCAGCAGTTACACCCGGGGGGGGGAAGAGACCCAGTACTTC.

This chain joins TRBV7-2 and TRBJ2-5; 9 nucleotides align to TRBD2. The CDR3 runs to 13 residues. V shed 6 bases and J 5 bases; nucleotides not matched to a gene: 4. Germline loops: CDR1 SGHTA, CDR2 FQGNSA. CDR3 coding DNA: TGTGCCAGCAGACCGACTAGCGGCGAGACCCAGTACTTC. Protein: CASRPTSGETQYF. The full variable domain, with the rest looked up from reference TRBV7-2 and TRBJ2-5, is GAGVSQSPSNKVTEKGKDVELRCDPISGHTALYWYRQSLGQGLEFLIYFQGNSAPDKSGLPSDRFSAERTGGSVSTLTIQRTQQEDSAVYLCASRPTSGETQYFGPGTRLLVL.

The chain combines TRBV30 with TRBJ2-5; tentatively, D is TRBD1 or TRBD2 (5 bases each). Between the trimmed V and J ends, which lost 2 bases and 1 base, there was a span of 8 bases. CDR1 and CDR2 (germline): GTSNPN, SVGIG (reference sequence). The CDR3 runs to 13 residues. DNA for the CDR3: TGTGCCTGGAGTAGGGACCGCCAAGAGACCCAGTACTTC. Protein sequence: CAWSRDRQETQYF. Full variable domain (remainder filled in from reference TRBV30 and TRBJ2-5): SQTIHQWPATLVQPVGSPLSLECTVEGTSNPNLYWYRQAAGRGLQLLFYSVGIGQISSEVPQNLSASRPQDRQFILSSKKLLLSDSGFYLCAWSRDRQETQYFGPGTRLLVL.

The chain employs TRBV28 and TRBJ1-4; TRBD1 matches 9 bases. J lost 13 bases, V lost 2 bases, and 5 bases had no gene match. The CDR3 consists of 13 residues. Germline V CDR1 and CDR2: MDHEN, SYDVKM. The CDR3 nucleotides are TGTGCCAGCAGTTTAAGGGACAGGGACACACTGTTTTTT. The encoded protein is CASSLRDRDTLFF.

The rearrangement joins TRBV30 to TRBJ2-7; TRBD1 aligns across 8 bases. CDR3 length equals 15 residues. The junction had 9 bases not matched to a gene; V was cut back by 0 bases and J by 5 bases. Germline V gene sequence: CDR1 GTSNPN, CDR2 SVGIG (reference sequence). The CDR3 loop reads CAWSVPGRGLNEQYF. As DNA, the CDR3 is TGTGCCTGGAGTGTACCGGGCAGGGGGCTCAACGAGCAGTACTTC. Drawing the rest from reference TRBV30 and TRBJ2-7, the complete variable domain is SQTIHQWPATLVQPVGSPLSLECTVEGTSNPNLYWYRQAAGRGLQLLFYSVGIGQISSEVPQNLSASRPQDRQFILSSKKLLLSDSGFYLCAWSVPGRGLNEQYFGPGTRLTVT.

The chain carries TRBV11-2 and TRBJ2-5; D is unresolved. V lost 1 base and J 2 bases, leaving 11 bases between the germline ends. Germline lookup yields CDR1 SGHAT and CDR2 FQNNGV. The CDR3 is 15 amino acids. The CDR3 is CASSLALRRQETQYF. For the CDR3, the DNA is TGTGCCAGCAGCTTAGCCCTGCGGAGACAAGAGACCCAGTACTTC.

This clone was observed a few times. This chain connects TRBV30 to TRBJ1-1; possible D gene TRBD1, 5 bases. Germline assignment: CDR1 GTSNPN and CDR2 SVGIG (reference sequence). Trimming removed 2 bases at V and 1 base at J, with 8 bases between. This CDR3 spans 13 amino acids. The CDR3 sequence: CAWSMQGNTEAFF. Written as DNA, the CDR3 is TGTGCCTGGAGTATGCAGGGGAACACTGAAGCTTTCTTT. The whole variable domain, filled in from reference TRBV30 and TRBJ1-1, reads SQTIHQWPATLVQPVGSPLSLECTVEGTSNPNLYWYRQAAGRGLQLLFYSVGIGQISSEVPQNLSASRPQDRQFILSSKKLLLSDSGFYLCAWSMQGNTEAFFGQGTRLTVV.

The chain is built from TRBV19 and TRBJ1-1; TRBD1 agrees at 7 bases. Germline CDR1 and CDR2: LNHDA and SQIVND (reference sequence). This CDR3 is 15 amino acids long. V shed 4 bases and J 4 bases; nucleotides not matched to a gene: 9. Here the CDR3 DNA reads TGTGCCAGTAGTAGTTCCGGGACAGTAGGCACTGAAGCTTTCTTT. It is translated as CASSSSGTVGTEAFF.

J is TRBJ2-2 and V is TRBV5-1; 8 bases align to TRBD1. Germline CDR1 is SGHRS and CDR2 is YFSETQ. V lost 3 bases and J lost 4; bases outside the gene matches: 5. The length of the CDR3 is 15 residues. As DNA, the CDR3 is TGCGCCAGCAGCTCAGACAGGGGTGGCACCGGGGAGCTGTTTTTT. This translates into CASSSDRGGTGELFF.

The chain joins TRBV7-8 to TRBJ2-3; TRBD1 matches 12 bases. Germline V CDR1 and CDR2: SGHVS, FQNEAQ. This CDR3 spans 16 amino acids. The V segment lost 5 bases and the J segment 5 bases; nucleotides outside the gene matches: 8. In DNA, the CDR3 is TGTGCCAGCAGCGTACGCCGGGACAGGGGGCAAGATACGCAGTATTTT. Translated, it gives CASSVRRDRGQDTQYF. The full variable domain, in which reference TRBV7-8 and TRBJ2-3 provide the parts outside the CDR3, is GAGVSQSPRYKVAKRGQDVALRCDPISGHVSLFWYQQALGQGPEFLTYFQNEAQLDKSGLPSDRFFAERPEGSVSTLKIQRTQQEDSAVYLCASSVRRDRGQDTQYFGPGTRLTVL.

The V gene is TRBV7-6, the J gene TRBJ2-1, with 8 bases identical to TRBD2. The CDR3 length is 16 residues. Germline V CDR1 and CDR2: SGHVS, FNYEAQ. V lost 5 bases, J lost 0 bases, and 6 bases stayed unmatched. The CDR3 nucleotides are TGTGCCAGCAGCACAGTAGCGGGGAGCTCCTACAATGAGCAGTTCTTC. It codes for CASSTVAGSSYNEQFF.

J is TRBJ1-5 and V is TRBV2, with TRBD1 matching 8 bases. J was trimmed by 3 bases and V by 6 bases; bases with no gene match: 7. Germline V gene data show CDR1 as SNHLY and CDR2 as FYNNEI. The CDR3 consists of 15 residues. Written as DNA, the CDR3 is TGTGCCAGCAGCTTAGGACAGGGCCTCAATCAGCCCCAGCATTTT. It encodes CASSLGQGLNQPQHF.

The rearrangement uses TRBV6-6 and TRBJ1-4; possible D gene TRBD1, 5 bases. CDR1 and CDR2 (germline): MNHNY, SVGAGI (reference sequence). The CDR3 is 14 residues long. V lost 8 bases to trimming and J lost 4 bases, with 14 bases between them. This chain's CDR3 is CASRGGGLNEKLFF. The DNA of the CDR3 is TGTGCCAGCCGGGGGGGAGGTCTTAATGAAAAACTGTTTTTT.

This sequence joins TRBV19 and TRBJ2-5, with 8 positions matching TRBD2. This CDR3 contains 16 residues. The germline V gene has CDR1 LNHDA and CDR2 SQIVND (reference sequence). V lost 5 bases, J lost 2 bases, and 10 bases stayed unmatched. Here the CDR3 DNA reads TGTGCCAGTAGTCGATATCTAGAGCGGGGGCAAGAGACCCAGTACTTC. This translates into CASSRYLERGQETQYF.

V usage is TRBV15 and J usage is TRBJ2-7; D not resolved. V dropped 0 bases and J dropped 1 base, with 4 bases sitting between them. CDR1 LNHNV and CDR2 YYDKDF come from the germline V gene (reference sequence). The length of the CDR3 is 13 residues. The chain's CDR3 is CATSRERSYEQYF. The CDR3 DNA sequence: TGTGCCACCAGCAGAGAAAGGTCCTACGAGCAGTACTTC.

This clone was seen more than once but under ten times. The chain uses TRBV11-3 and TRBJ2-5, with D possibly TRBD1 on 6 matching bases. Trimming cost V 5 bases and J 2 bases, with 18 bases left between them. CDR1 is SGHNT and CDR2 is YENEEA in the germline V gene. The CDR3 consists of 16 residues. The CDR3 reads CASSARDTRGQETQYF. CDR3 nucleotides: TGTGCCAGCAGCGCCCGGGACACCCGTGGACAAGAGACCCAGTACTTC.

The V gene is TRBV5-1, the J gene TRBJ2-1; 9 bases are shared with TRBD2. Unmatched junction bases numbered 10, after V lost 4 bases and J lost 8 bases. Germline V gene lookup returns CDR1 SGHRS and CDR2 YFSETQ. This CDR3 has 15 amino acids. The CDR3 is CASSPLAGLGDEQFF. CDR3 DNA sequence: TGCGCCAGCAGCCCACTAGCGGGCTTAGGCGATGAGCAGTTCTTC.

This sequence joins TRBV11-2 and TRBJ1-5; possible D gene TRBD1, 6 bases. With 2 bases removed from V and 6 bases from J, the gap between germline ends came to 8 bases. The CDR3 extends over 13 amino acids. CDR1 is SGHAT, CDR2 FQNNGV, per germline. The CDR3 loop reads CASSLKGGQPQHF. The DNA of the CDR3 is TGTGCCAGCAGCTTAAAGGGGGGTCAGCCCCAGCATTTT. The full variable domain, its missing parts supplied by reference TRBV11-2 and TRBJ1-5, is EAGVAQSPRYKIIEKRQSVAFWCNPISGHATLYWYQQILGQGPKLLIQFQNNGVVDDSQLPKDRFSAERLKGVDSTLKIQPAKLEDSAVYLCASSLKGGQPQHFGDGTRLSIL.